This passage covers 5 T cell receptor beta chains from one sample sequenced in a study of blood T cell repertoires in COVID-19. The repertoire was sequenced with immunoSEQ multiplex PCR; TCRdb's copy has only in-frame clones and lacks some. The sample lists a few hundred thousand clones; roughly 91% were seen once. Input material: peripheral blood. The receptors come from a man aged 45-65 years with active or convalescent COVID-19.

The gene calls are TRBV5-4 and TRBJ1-1; 7 bases are shared with TRBD1. Germline trimming cut 4 bases from V and 0 bases from J; bases unmatched to any gene: 3. Germline V gene lookup returns CDR1 SGHNT and CDR2 YYREEE (reference sequence). The CDR3 has 14 amino acids. In DNA form, the CDR3 reads TGTGCCAGCAGCAAAGGACAGGTGAACACTGAAGCTTTCTTT. This translates into CASSKGQVNTEAFF.

V and J are TRBV7-3 and TRBJ2-2, with 9 bases fitting TRBD1. J lost 6 bases, V lost 6 bases, and 5 bases had no gene match. The CDR3 is 14 amino acids. The V gene's germline CDR1 is SGHTA and CDR2 FQGTGA. DNA for the CDR3: TGTGCCAGCAGTCAAACAGGGGGCTCCGGGGAGCTGTTTTTT. It encodes CASSQTGGSGELFF.

The chain links TRBV27 to TRBJ1-1; D perhaps matches TRBD1 (6 bases). The CDR3 sequence is 14 residues long. Germline CDR1 reads MNHEY; CDR2 reads SMNVEV (reference sequence). The V end was cut by 7 bases, the J end by 8 bases, with 20 bases between. The CDR3 bases are TGTGCCAGCACCCTAAAATCGGGCAGGGGAGAAGCTTTCTTT. Its translation is CASTLKSGRGEAFF.

The chain carries TRBV19 and TRBJ2-3, with 12 bases that match TRBD2. The germline CDR1 and CDR2 sequences are LNHDA and SQIVND (reference sequence). This CDR3 contains 17 residues. J lost 0 bases, V lost 5 bases, and 6 bases had no gene match. CDR3 sequence: CASSASGTSGSTDTQYF. The CDR3 DNA reads as TGTGCCAGTAGTGCGTCCGGGACTAGCGGGAGCACAGATACGCAGTATTTT.

The chain combines TRBV6-1 with TRBJ1-2; no firm D call. V was cut by 0 bases and J by 7 bases, with 9 bases left in between. The CDR3 consists of 13 residues. The V gene's germline CDR1 is MNHNS and CDR2 SASEGT. The CDR3 loop reads CASSEAGEGGYTF. CDR3 bases: TGTGCCAGCAGTGAAGCGGGAGAGGGTGGCTACACCTTC.